One and the same sample provided the 23 T cell receptor beta chains below, sequenced in a study of shared clonotypes between healthy human individuals. TCRdb's table, derived via immunoSEQ multiplex PCR, lists solely in-frame clones and lacks some. The sample includes about 2.4 million clones, roughly nine tenths of them seen just once. The sample was naive CD4+ T cells sorted from blood. Subset reported: CD45RA+ positively selected. These receptors were collected from a man aged 18 to 29 in good health.

The rearrangement uses TRBV7-9 and TRBJ2-1, with 11 nucleotides matching TRBD2. V lost 5 bases to trimming and J lost 4 bases; unmatched junction nucleotides: 4. Germline assignment: CDR1 SEHNR and CDR2 FQNEAQ (reference sequence). This CDR3 is 15 amino acids long. The CDR3 reads CASSTGTSGYNEQFF. For the CDR3, the DNA is TGTGCCAGCAGCACAGGGACTAGCGGTTACAATGAGCAGTTCTTC.

To note about this clone: This specimen includes other DNA sequences encoding the same CDR3. The chain couples TRBV5-1 to TRBJ2-1; a weak D match, TRBD1 (5 bases). Per the germline V gene, CDR1 is SGHRS and CDR2 is YFSETQ. The V gene lost 0 bases and the J gene lost 5 bases, with 9 bases spanning the gap. This CDR3 spans 14 amino acids. The DNA for the CDR3 is TGCGCCAGCAGCTTGGTTGCAGGGAACAATGAGCAGTTCTTC. Protein sequence: CASSLVAGNNEQFF.

The chain uses TRBV5-1 and TRBJ2-5, with D perhaps matching TRBD2 (7 bases). Per the germline V gene, CDR1 is SGHRS and CDR2 is YFSETQ. Trimming stripped 6 bases from V and 4 bases from J, with 19 bases between. The CDR3 has 15 residues. In DNA, the CDR3 is TGCGCCAGCACTCTTGGAGGGGGGGGCGCAGAGACCCAGTACTTC. This encodes CASTLGGGGAETQYF. Variable domain in full (rest from reference TRBV5-1 and TRBJ2-5): KAGVTQTPRYLIKTRGQQVTLSCSPISGHRSVSWYQQTPGQGLQFLFEYFSETQRNKGNFPGRFSGRQFSNSRSEMNVSTLELGDSALYLCASTLGGGGAETQYFGPGTRLLVL.

V usage is TRBV28 and J usage is TRBJ1-1; D is unresolved. This CDR3 is built from 11 residues. Germline values: CDR1 MDHEN, CDR2 SYDVKM. The ends were cut back, 5 bases at V and 3 bases at J, with 4 bases in the middle. The DNA of the CDR3 is TGTGCCAGCAGTCTCCACACTGAAGCTTTCTTT. Translated, it gives CASSLHTEAFF.

This rearrangement joins TRBV7-2 to TRBJ1-2; TRBD1 matches at 9 bases. Germline V gene lookup returns CDR1 SGHTA and CDR2 FQGNSA. V lost 4 bases to trimming and J lost 5 bases; unmatched junction nucleotides: 8. This CDR3 region has 15 residues. CDR3 coding DNA: TGTGCCAGCAGCTCCGGGACAGGGACATTATATGGCTACACCTTC. Translating gives CASSSGTGTLYGYTF.

The gene calls are TRBV10-3 and TRBJ1-3; D remains unclear. The CDR3 runs to 12 residues. Trimming shortened V by 5 bases and J by 8 bases, and 10 bases separated the two germline ends. From germline, CDR1 is ENHRY and CDR2 SYGVKD. The chain's CDR3 is CAISQRRDTIYF. The CDR3 DNA sequence: TGTGCCATCAGTCAGAGAAGAGACACCATATATTTT.

This rearrangement joins TRBV18 to TRBJ2-2; 9 nucleotides match TRBD1. The CDR3 is 16 residues long. CDR1 and CDR2 (germline): KGHSH, LQKENI. V lost 3 bases, J lost 4 bases, and 6 bases stayed unmatched. Here the CDR3 reads CASSPGQGLGTGELFF. As DNA, the CDR3 is TGTGCCAGCTCACCTGGACAGGGGCTAGGCACCGGGGAGCTGTTTTTT. Combining the CDR3 with reference TRBV18 and TRBJ2-2 gives the whole variable domain NAGVMQNPRHLVRRRGQEARLRCSPMKGHSHVYWYRQLPEEGLKFMVYLQKENIIDESGMPKERFSAEFPKEGPSILRIQQVVRGDSAAYFCASSPGQGLGTGELFFGEGSRLTVL.

V gene TRBV7-6 combines with J gene TRBJ2-5; D is ambiguous. Deletions cut 4 bases from V and 2 bases from J, with 5 bases between. Looked up from germline, CDR1 is SGHVS and CDR2 is FNYEAQ. The CDR3 totals 12 residues. The CDR3 bases are TGTGCCAGCAGCTCCGTACAAGAGACCCAGTACTTC. Its translation: CASSSVQETQYF.

The chain recombines TRBV7-2 with TRBJ1-1; TRBD1 matches 7 bases. V shed 5 bases, J shed 2 bases, and the junction held 5 bases outside the gene matches. This CDR3 is built from 14 residues. Per germline, CDR1 SGHTA and CDR2 FQGNSA. The CDR3 nucleotides are TGTGCCAGCAGCACACGACAGGGAAACACTGAAGCTTTCTTT. Translated: CASSTRQGNTEAFF.

V usage is TRBV18 and J usage is TRBJ2-7; 7 nucleotides agree with TRBD2. This CDR3 region has 15 residues. Trimming cost V 3 bases and J 5 bases; bases outside gene matches: 10. The germline gives CDR1 KGHSH, CDR2 LQKENI. The CDR3 DNA reads as TGTGCCAGCTCACCGGGGGAGGGCCTCAACAACGAGCAGTACTTC. It translates to CASSPGEGLNNEQYF.

In DNA form, the CDR3 reads TGTGCCAGCAGCCAAGAAGTCGGCCCATCAAGCACAGATACGCAGTATTTT. Its translation is CASSQEVGPSSTDTQYF. The chain uses TRBV14 and TRBJ2-3, with D uncertain. The germline gives CDR1 SGHDN, CDR2 FVKESK. Trimming removed 0 bases at V and 0 bases at J, with 13 bases between. CDR3 length: 17 residues.

V usage is TRBV6-1 and J usage is TRBJ1-2, with 7 bases lining up with TRBD1. CDR3 length equals 15 residues. V shed 8 bases and J 2 bases; nucleotides not matched to a gene: 11. CDR1 MNHNS and CDR2 SASEGT come from the germline V gene. The CDR3 here is CASGQRQGTNYGYTF. The CDR3 DNA follows: TGTGCCAGCGGTCAGAGACAGGGAACGAACTATGGCTACACCTTC.

The count of this clone is one. The gene calls are TRBV2 and TRBJ2-2; TRBD2 matches at 13 bases. Trimming cost V 4 bases and J 1 base; bases outside gene matches: 6. Germline V gene lookup returns CDR1 SNHLY and CDR2 FYNNEI. The CDR3 runs to 18 residues. CDR3 nucleotides: TGTGCCAGCAGTGCTAGACTAGCGGGAGGTGGGAACACCGGGGAGCTGTTTTTT. Its translation: CASSARLAGGGNTGELFF.

The gene calls are TRBV7-3 and TRBJ2-2; D call uncertain. Germline V gene lookup returns CDR1 SGHTA and CDR2 FQGTGA. V dropped 2 bases and J dropped 4 bases, with 11 bases sitting between them. This CDR3 is 15 amino acids long. The CDR3 nucleotides are TGTGCCAGCAGCTTACAGGCCCCAGTCACCGGGGAGCTGTTTTTT. This gives the protein CASSLQAPVTGELFF. Looking up the rest from reference TRBV7-3 and TRBJ2-2 gives the full variable domain: GAGVSQTPSNKVTEKGKYVELRCDPISGHTALYWYRQSLGQGPEFLIYFQGTGAADDSGLPNDRFFAVRPEGSVSTLKIQRTERGDSAVYLCASSLQAPVTGELFFGEGSRLTVL.

CDR3 sequence (DNA): TGTGCCAGCAGCCTACAGGGGAATGGCTACACCTTC. Its protein is CASSLQGNGYTF. The rearrangement links TRBV7-2 to TRBJ1-2, with TRBD1 matching 7 bases. J was trimmed by 6 bases and V by 5 bases; bases with no gene match: 3. The CDR3 loop spans 12 amino acids. CDR1 SGHTA and CDR2 FQGNSA come from the germline V gene. Full variable domain (rest looked up from reference TRBV7-2 and TRBJ1-2): GAGVSQSPSNKVTEKGKDVELRCDPISGHTALYWYRQSLGQGLEFLIYFQGNSAPDKSGLPSDRFSAERTGGSVSTLTIQRTQQEDSAVYLCASSLQGNGYTFGSGTRLTVV.

The chain couples TRBV9 to TRBJ1-3; D is unresolved. V lost 3 bases and J 0 bases, leaving 13 bases between the germline ends. The CDR3 runs to 16 residues. Germline CDR1 is SGDLS and CDR2 is YYNGEE. The CDR3 region has the DNA TGTGCCAGCAGCGAGCCCCTTCGTAGCTCTGGAAACACCATATATTTT. Translated: CASSEPLRSSGNTIYF. The full variable domain, rest sourced from reference TRBV9 and TRBJ1-3, is DSGVTQTPKHLITATGQRVTLRCSPRSGDLSVYWYQQSLDQGLQFLIQYYNGEERAKGNILERFSAQQFPDLHSELNLSSLELGDSALYFCASSEPLRSSGNTIYFGEGSWLTVV.

V is TRBV19 and J is TRBJ1-6; weak D call: TRBD1 (5 bases). CDR3 length: 15 residues. Germline V CDR1 and CDR2: LNHDA, SQIVND (reference sequence). V was shortened by 5 bases and J by 5 bases, with 13 bases between the two germline ends. The CDR3: CASSLRGGNNSPLHF. Here the CDR3 DNA reads TGTGCCAGTAGTCTGAGGGGCGGGAATAATTCACCCCTCCACTTT.

The V and J genes are TRBV6-6 and TRBJ1-2, with a tentative D call TRBD1 (6 bases). Germline V gene sequence: CDR1 MNHNY, CDR2 SVGAGI (reference sequence). With 5 bases removed from V and 4 bases from J, the gap between germline ends came to 11 bases. This CDR3 is built from 13 residues. CDR3 protein: CASSTQGTYGYTF. The DNA for the CDR3 is TGTGCCAGCAGTACACAGGGAACCTATGGCTACACCTTC.

The chain couples TRBV9 to TRBJ2-3, with TRBD2 matching over 13 bases. Unmatched junction bases numbered 6, after V lost 4 bases and J lost 4 bases. The CDR3 contains 16 residues. The germline V gene encodes CDR1 SGDLS and CDR2 YYNGEE. The CDR3 sequence: CASSLRTSGSPDTQYF. CDR3 DNA sequence: TGTGCCAGCAGCCTACGGACTAGCGGGAGTCCAGATACGCAGTATTTT.

This sequence joins TRBV5-8 and TRBJ1-5; D is undetermined. The V gene's germline CDR1 is SGHTS and CDR2 YDEGEE. Between the trimmed V and J ends, which lost 0 bases and 0 bases, there was a span of 7 bases. This CDR3 is built from 15 residues. The CDR3 loop is CASSLEPNSNQPQHF. CDR3 bases: TGTGCCAGCAGCTTGGAACCGAATAGCAATCAGCCCCAGCATTTT.

The rearrangement joins TRBV4-3 to TRBJ2-5; weak D call: TRBD2 (7 bases). The J call is doubtful: the DNA matches TRBJ2-7 better. The length of the CDR3 is 15 residues. CDR1 and CDR2 from the germline V gene are LGHNA and YSLEER. The CDR3 spells CASSREGEGGYEQYF. The CDR3 coding sequence is TGCGCCAGCAGCCGAGAGGGGGAGGGAGGGTACGAGCAGTACTTC.

The chain combines TRBV5-4 with TRBJ2-7; TRBD1 aligns across 12 bases. The J segment lost 0 bases and the V segment lost 9 bases, leaving 22 bases of the junction unmatched. The CDR3 consists of 20 residues. CDR1 SGHNT and CDR2 YYREEE come from the germline V gene (reference sequence). The CDR3 region has the DNA TGTGCCATTGACCCTGGGGGGGAGGGACAGGGGGCCGTCAGCTCCTACGAGCAGTACTTC. It is translated as CAIDPGGEGQGAVSSYEQYF.

This chain uses TRBV18 with TRBJ2-5; TRBD1 might be the D (6 bases). V was cut by 2 bases and J by 10 bases, with 14 bases left in between. The CDR3 has 13 residues. Germline-derived CDR1 and CDR2 are KGHSH and LQKENI. CDR3 sequence: CASSPATGPDQYF. CDR3 coding DNA: TGTGCCAGCTCACCAGCGACAGGCCCGGACCAGTACTTC.